The clone carrying this TCR beta chain was seen a handful of times. No antigen is known for it. This sample stems from a study of CD8 T cells in ankylosing spondylitis. Overall study findings and caveats: Reports say disease-linked clones showed up significantly more in matched ankylosing spondylitis synovial fluid. Ankylosing spondylitis blood appeared to be characterized by a TCR beta motif of fewer than ten highly homologous variants. Clones linked with disease were CD8+ and fairly uncommon in the peripheral blood. Several of the motif variants were reported before in synovial fluid and blood from reactive arthritis.

This CDR3 contains 14 residues. Trimming left V 5 bases short and J 2 bases short, with 11 bases between. CDR1 and CDR2 from the germline V gene are LNHNV and YYDKDF (reference sequence). Libraries of TCR beta came from quantitative 5'-RACE with molecular barcodes. TCRdb re-derived calls from the 5' RACE reads in MiXCR, one entry per CDR3 protein. Here the sample spans about 220,000 distinct CDR3 sequences, 7% to 8% being singletons. The chain joins TRBV15 to TRBJ2-3; D may match TRBD1 or TRBD2 (5 bases each). This TCR came from a male donor with ankylosing spondylitis. Sequencing input: blood, either unsorted or a sorted T cell fraction (not recorded which). The CDR3 DNA follows: TGTGCCACCAGCGAGGTGGGGACCACAGATACGCAGTATTTT. It codes for CATSEVGTTDTQYF.